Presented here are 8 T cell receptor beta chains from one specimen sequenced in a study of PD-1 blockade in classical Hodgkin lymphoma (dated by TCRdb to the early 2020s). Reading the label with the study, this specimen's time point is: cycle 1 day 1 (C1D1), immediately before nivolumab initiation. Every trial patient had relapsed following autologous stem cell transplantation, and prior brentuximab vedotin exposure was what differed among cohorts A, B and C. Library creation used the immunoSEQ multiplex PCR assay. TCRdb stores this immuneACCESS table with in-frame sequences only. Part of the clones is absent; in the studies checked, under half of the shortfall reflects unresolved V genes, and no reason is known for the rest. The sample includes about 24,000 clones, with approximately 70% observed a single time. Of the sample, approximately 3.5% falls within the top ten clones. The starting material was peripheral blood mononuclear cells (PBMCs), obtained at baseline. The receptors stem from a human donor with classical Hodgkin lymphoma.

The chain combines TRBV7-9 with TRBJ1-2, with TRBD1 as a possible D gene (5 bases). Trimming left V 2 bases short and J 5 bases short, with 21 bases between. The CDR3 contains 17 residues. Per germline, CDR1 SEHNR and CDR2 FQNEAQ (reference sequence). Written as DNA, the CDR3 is TGTGCCAGCAGCTTACCTGGTGGGGCCCTACAGGAGTATGGCTACACCTTC. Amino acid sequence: CASSLPGGALQEYGYTF.

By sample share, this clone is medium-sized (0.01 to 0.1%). The CDR3 DNA reads TGTGCCAGCAGCTTAGCGGGGAGCGTGGGAGATACGCAGTATTTT. Translated, it gives CASSLAGSVGDTQYF. The rearrangement joins TRBV7-9 to TRBJ2-3, with D maybe TRBD2 (5 bases). Germline CDR1 and CDR2: SEHNR and FQNEAQ (reference sequence). CDR3 length equals 15 residues. Trimming stripped 0 bases from V and 5 bases from J, with 12 bases between.

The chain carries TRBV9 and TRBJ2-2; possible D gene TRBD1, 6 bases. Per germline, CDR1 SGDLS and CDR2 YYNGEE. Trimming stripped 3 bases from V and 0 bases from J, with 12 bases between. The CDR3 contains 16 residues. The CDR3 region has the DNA TGTGCCAGCAGCGCGCAGGGGCAGCCGAACACCGGGGAGCTGTTTTTT. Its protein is CASSAQGQPNTGELFF.

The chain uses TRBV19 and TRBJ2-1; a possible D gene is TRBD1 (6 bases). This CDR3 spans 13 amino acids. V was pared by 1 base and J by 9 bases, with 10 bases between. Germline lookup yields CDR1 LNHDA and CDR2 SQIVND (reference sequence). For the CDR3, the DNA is TGTGCCAGTAGTATAGGGGGACATATTGAGCAGTTCTTC. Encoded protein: CASSIGGHIEQFF.

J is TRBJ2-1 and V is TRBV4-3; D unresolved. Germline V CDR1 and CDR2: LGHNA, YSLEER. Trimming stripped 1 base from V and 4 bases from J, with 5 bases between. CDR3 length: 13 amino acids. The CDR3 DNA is TGCGCCAGCAGCCAAGTTGTTTACAATGAGCAGTTCTTC. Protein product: CASSQVVYNEQFF.

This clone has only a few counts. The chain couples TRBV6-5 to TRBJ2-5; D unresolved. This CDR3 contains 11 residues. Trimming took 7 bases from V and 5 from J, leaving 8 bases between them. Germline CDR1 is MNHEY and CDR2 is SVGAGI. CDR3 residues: CASTSGETQYF. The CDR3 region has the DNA TGTGCCAGCACCTCGGGTGAGACCCAGTACTTC.

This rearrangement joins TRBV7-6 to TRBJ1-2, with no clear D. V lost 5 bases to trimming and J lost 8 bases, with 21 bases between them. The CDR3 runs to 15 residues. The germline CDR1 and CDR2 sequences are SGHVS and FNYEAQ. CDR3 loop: CASSPGDEPRRGYTF. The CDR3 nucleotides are TGTGCCAGCAGCCCCGGCGACGAACCCCGGCGAGGCTACACCTTC.

This CDR3 reads CASSTRQGEREETQYF. CDR3 coding DNA: TGTGCCAGTAGTACCCGACAGGGGGAAAGGGAAGAGACCCAGTACTTC. V usage is TRBV19 and J usage is TRBJ2-5, with 9 nucleotides matching TRBD1. Germline trimming cut 4 bases from V and 3 bases from J; bases unmatched to any gene: 9. The CDR3 loop spans 16 amino acids. Looked up from germline, CDR1 is LNHDA and CDR2 is SQIVND (reference sequence).